This record looks at one T cell receptor (beta chain) sequence and its context. Time point here: 2015-2016 season, pre-vaccination. Community-dwelling subjects without influenza vaccination in the prior 6 months were enrolled. Non-naive CD4+CXCR5+PD-1+ cTfh were sorted into ICOS+CD38+ and ICOS-CD38- fractions. This sample was taken from a study of follicular helper T cells after annual influenza vaccination. Study overall: Blood was drawn on days 0, 7 and 28 after vaccination. Some donors were sampled over the 2013-2014, 2014-2015 and 2015-2016 vaccinations.

Trimming pared 4 bases from V and 5 bases from J, leaving 23 bases between. The CDR3 sequence is 17 residues long. CDR1 is SGHRS, CDR2 YFSETQ, per germline. Sequencing was performed with immunoSEQ multiplex PCR; in TCRdb, only in-frame clones are kept and a portion is missing. The table records 9,500 to 12,000 clones, 81% of them present only once. The receptor was derived from an adult who received the influenza vaccine. The sequenced sample was CXCR5+ CD38- circulating T follicular helper cells from blood, obtained on the day of influenza vaccination. Sample subset: circulating Tfh, non-naive CD4+CXCR5+PD-1+ (ICOS+CD38+ or ICOS-CD38-). The V gene is TRBV5-1, the J gene TRBJ2-3, with D perhaps matching TRBD1 (5 bases). DNA for the CDR3: TGCGCCAGCAGCGTTTCAGAGCAGGGTCTCCCGGGAGATACGCAGTATTTT. It encodes CASSVSEQGLPGDTQYF.